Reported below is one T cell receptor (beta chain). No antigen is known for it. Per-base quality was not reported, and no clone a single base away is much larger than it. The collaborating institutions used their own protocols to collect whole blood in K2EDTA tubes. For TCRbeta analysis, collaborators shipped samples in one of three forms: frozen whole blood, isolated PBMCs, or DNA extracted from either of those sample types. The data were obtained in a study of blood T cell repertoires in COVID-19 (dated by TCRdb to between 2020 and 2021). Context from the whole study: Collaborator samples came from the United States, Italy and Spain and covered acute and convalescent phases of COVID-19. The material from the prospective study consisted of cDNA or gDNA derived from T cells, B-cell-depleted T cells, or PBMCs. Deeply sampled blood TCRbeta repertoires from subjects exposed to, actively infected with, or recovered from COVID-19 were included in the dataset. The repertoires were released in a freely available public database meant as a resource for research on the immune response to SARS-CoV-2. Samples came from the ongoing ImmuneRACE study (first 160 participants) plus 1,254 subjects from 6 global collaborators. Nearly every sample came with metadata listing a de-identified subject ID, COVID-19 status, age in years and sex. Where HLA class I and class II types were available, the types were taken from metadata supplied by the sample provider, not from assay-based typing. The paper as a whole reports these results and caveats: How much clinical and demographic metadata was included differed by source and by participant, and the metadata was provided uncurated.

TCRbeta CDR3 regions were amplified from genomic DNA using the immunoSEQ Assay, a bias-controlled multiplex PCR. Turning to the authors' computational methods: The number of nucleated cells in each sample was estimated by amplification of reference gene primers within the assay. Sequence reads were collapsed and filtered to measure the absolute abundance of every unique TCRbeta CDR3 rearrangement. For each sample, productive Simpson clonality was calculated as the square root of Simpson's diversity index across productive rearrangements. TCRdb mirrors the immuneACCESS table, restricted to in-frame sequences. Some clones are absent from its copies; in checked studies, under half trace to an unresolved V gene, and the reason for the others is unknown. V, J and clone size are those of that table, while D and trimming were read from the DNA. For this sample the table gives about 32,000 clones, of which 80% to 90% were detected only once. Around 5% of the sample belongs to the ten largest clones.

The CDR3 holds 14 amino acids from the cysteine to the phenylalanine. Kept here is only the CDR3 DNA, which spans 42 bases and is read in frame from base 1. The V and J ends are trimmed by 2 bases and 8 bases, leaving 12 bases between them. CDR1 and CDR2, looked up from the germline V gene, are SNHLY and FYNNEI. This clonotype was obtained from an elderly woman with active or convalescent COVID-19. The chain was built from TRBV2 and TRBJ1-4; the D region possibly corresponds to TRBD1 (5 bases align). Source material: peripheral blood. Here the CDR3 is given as CASSESRAPEKLFF. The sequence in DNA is TGTGCCAGCAGTGAATCCAGGGCTCCCGAAAAACTGTTTTTT.